The TCR beta chain described here comes from a study of T cells in Graves' hyperthyroidism and ophthalmopathy. Trimming cost V 6 bases and J 0 bases, with 8 bases left between them. The length of the CDR3 is 13 residues. The germline gives CDR1 MDHEN, CDR2 SYDVKM. Amplification yielded TCR beta CDR3 regions, with RNA transcripts as the source. An initial round of RT-PCR targeting the TCR CDR3 relied on the HTBI primer set. TCRdb passed the multiplex PCR reads through MiXCR, listing each CDR3 protein once. The sample lists about 640,000 distinct CDR3 sequences; less than 25% were seen once. V is TRBV28 and J is TRBJ1-1; D ambiguous. Sequencing was carried out using blood. This sequence was found in a man aged 30-40 years with Graves' ophthalmopathy. The CDR3 DNA sequence: TGTGCCAGCAGGTCGCCGATGAACACTGAAGCTTTCTTT. Translation: CASRSPMNTEAFF.